The 20 T cell receptor beta chains below were found in one sample sequenced in a study of T-cell reconstitution after alpha-beta-depleted transplantation in children. TCRbeta library preparation incorporated unique molecular identifiers. MiXCR was run by TCRdb on the PCR reads, yielding one entry per CDR3 protein. The sample gives 450,000 to 500,000 distinct CDR3 sequences, about an eighth of which show up once; less than 6.5% is in the top ten. The specimen was PBMCs from the stem cell graft donor, collected from the stem cell graft. The origin of the receptors is a human donor who donated a stem cell graft to a child with combined immunodeficiency.

There are a few counts of this clonotype. The CDR3 sequence is CASSLGVLGNSPLHF. CDR3 bases: TGCGCCAGCAGCCTCGGGGTCCTGGGGAATTCACCCCTCCACTTT. The rearrangement uses TRBV5-1 and TRBJ1-6; D unresolved. V shed 4 bases and J shed 7 bases, with 15 bases lying between them. The germline gives CDR1 SGHRS, CDR2 YFSETQ. This CDR3 spans 15 amino acids.

The chain couples TRBV7-2 to TRBJ2-1; TRBD1 matches at 11 bases. In germline, CDR1 is SGHTA, CDR2 FQGNSA. The V gene end was trimmed by 4 bases and the J gene end by 2 bases; junction bases not matched to a gene: 4. The CDR3 covers 16 residues. The CDR3 sequence is CASSSPDRGPYNEQFF. As DNA, the CDR3 is TGTGCCAGCAGCTCCCCGGACAGGGGGCCCTACAATGAGCAGTTCTTC.

This clonotype was observed at least ten times. The chain recombines TRBV6-5 with TRBJ2-3; perhaps TRBD2 as D (6 bases). Germline loops: CDR1 MNHEY, CDR2 SVGAGI. The CDR3 sequence is 16 residues long. V was pared by 2 bases and J by 0 bases, with 12 bases between. This CDR3 is CASSYKGLGSTDTQYF. The CDR3, as DNA: TGTGCCAGCAGTTACAAGGGACTCGGAAGCACAGATACGCAGTATTTT.

The rearrangement links TRBV18 to TRBJ2-5, with a tentative D call TRBD2 (5 bases). The CDR3 covers 17 residues. V gave up 1 base and J gave up 2 bases, with 17 bases separating them. Germline V CDR1 and CDR2: KGHSH, LQKENI. CDR3 sequence (DNA): TGTGCCAGCTCACCACGGGAGTTTACGGGTCCACAAGAGACCCAGTACTTC. Protein sequence: CASSPREFTGPQETQYF. The variable domain in full, completed from reference TRBV18 and TRBJ2-5, reads NAGVMQNPRHLVRRRGQEARLRCSPMKGHSHVYWYRQLPEEGLKFMVYLQKENIIDESGMPKERFSAEFPKEGPSILRIQQVVRGDSAAYFCASSPREFTGPQETQYFGPGTRLLVL.

The sample holds many counts of this clonotype. V and J are TRBV9 and TRBJ2-3; TRBD2 might be the D (7 bases). This CDR3 has 16 amino acids. The V gene lost 0 bases and the J gene lost 1 base, with 12 bases spanning the gap. Germline assignment: CDR1 SGDLS and CDR2 YYNGEE. The CDR3 nucleotides read TGTGCCAGCAGCGTAGAGGGGGGGTGGGGCACAGATACGCAGTATTTT. This translates into CASSVEGGWGTDTQYF.

This clonotype was recorded at least ten times. The chain joins TRBV12-3 or TRBV12-4 to TRBJ2-3; D unresolved. V was trimmed by 5 bases and J by 1 base, leaving 16 bases between them. The CDR3 loop spans 16 amino acids. CDR3 protein: CASSQRPHDGTDTQYF. The CDR3 DNA is TGTGCCAGCAGTCAACGGCCCCATGACGGCACAGATACGCAGTATTTT.

The chain links TRBV11-2 to TRBJ2-7, with 8 bases identical to TRBD1. With V trimmed by 1 base and J by 6 bases, 8 bases remained unmatched. The CDR3 runs 15 residues. The germline V gene has CDR1 SGHAT and CDR2 FQNNGV. The chain's CDR3 is CASSLGTGNSLEQYF. CDR3 bases: TGTGCCAGCAGCTTAGGGACAGGGAACTCCCTCGAGCAGTACTTC.

J is TRBJ2-7 and V is TRBV5-1; D possibly corresponds to TRBD2 (5 bases). The V end was cut by 10 bases, the J end by 6 bases, with 20 bases between. The CDR3 sequence is 13 residues long. In germline, CDR1 is SGHRS, CDR2 YFSETQ. CDR3 coding DNA: TGCGCCGGGGTAGGACTGGGCCTGTTCGAGCAGTACTTC. It specifies CAGVGLGLFEQYF.

J is TRBJ1-4 and V is TRBV20-1, with 8 bases lining up with TRBD1. The CDR3 has 15 amino acids. The germline V gene has CDR1 DFQATT and CDR2 SNEGSKA (reference sequence). Unmatched junction bases numbered 12, after V lost 5 bases and J lost 7 bases. In nucleotides, the CDR3 is TGCAGTGCTCCCGTCCCGACAGGGGAGTTTGAAAAACTGTTTTTT. It specifies CSAPVPTGEFEKLFF.

This clonotype was seen only a few times. The chain combines TRBV12-3 or TRBV12-4 with TRBJ1-1, with D possibly matching TRBD1 (6 bases). Trimming shortened V by 2 bases and J by 1 base, and 11 bases separated the two germline ends. The CDR3 has 15 residues. The CDR3: CASSLSRDTNTEAFF. CDR3 DNA: TGTGCCAGCAGTTTATCCCGGGACACGAACACTGAAGCTTTCTTT.

The chain links TRBV24-1 to TRBJ1-1; no definite D call. Germline V gives CDR1 KGHDR, CDR2 SFDVKD. The CDR3 consists of 15 residues. V lost 2 bases and J 0 bases, leaving 9 bases between the germline ends. The CDR3 DNA is TGTGCCACCAGTGATTCCGGAGCAATGAACACTGAAGCTTTCTTT. It encodes CATSDSGAMNTEAFF.

Points on this clonotype: A much larger clone lies one base from this, so it may be a read error. The chain links TRBV15 to TRBJ2-2; D gene ambiguous. The germline V gene encodes CDR1 LNHNV and CDR2 YYDKDF (reference sequence). Trimming shortened V by 3 bases and J by 4 bases, and 0 bases separated the two germline ends. CDR3 size: 11 residues. The CDR3 coding sequence is TGTGCCACCAGCAGCACCGGGGAGCTGTTTTTT. The encoded protein is CATSSTGELFF.

CDR3 sequence: CASSPGRQGAWTEAFF. The CDR3 DNA is TGTGCCAGCAGCCCGGGCAGACAGGGGGCATGGACTGAAGCTTTCTTT. V and J are TRBV7-3 and TRBJ1-1; 10 positions agree with TRBD1. The length of the CDR3 is 16 residues. The V gene end was trimmed by 5 bases and the J gene end by 5 bases; junction bases not matched to a gene: 11. Germline lookup yields CDR1 SGHTA and CDR2 FQGTGA. The full variable domain, with the rest looked up from reference TRBV7-3 and TRBJ1-1, is GAGVSQTPSNKVTEKGKYVELRCDPISGHTALYWYRQSLGQGPEFLIYFQGTGAADDSGLPNDRFFAVRPEGSVSTLKIQRTERGDSAVYLCASSPGRQGAWTEAFFGQGTRLTVV.

J is TRBJ2-1 and V is TRBV4-3, with D perhaps matching TRBD1 or TRBD2 (5 bases each). This CDR3 has 17 residues. CDR1 LGHNA and CDR2 YSLEER come from the germline V gene. Trimming stripped 0 bases from V and 0 bases from J, with 12 bases between. The chain's CDR3 is CASSQEGPTSSYNEQFF. In DNA, the CDR3 is TGCGCCAGCAGCCAAGAGGGACCAACGAGCTCCTACAATGAGCAGTTCTTC.

This clonotype was seen a few times. J is TRBJ2-3 and V is TRBV12-3 or TRBV12-4; D unresolved. Trimming took off 8 bases at V and 6 bases at J, with 12 bases between the two ends. The CDR3 length is 12 residues. CDR3 DNA sequence: TGTGCCAGCGGCCACAGTGGGGATACGCAGTATTTT. Its translation is CASGHSGDTQYF.

V gene TRBV7-3 combines with J gene TRBJ1-2, with no clear D. This CDR3 has 13 residues. Trimming pared 0 bases from V and 7 bases from J, leaving 9 bases between. Germline CDR1 SGHTA, CDR2 FQGTGA. The CDR3 reads CASSLTRESGYTF. CDR3 DNA: TGTGCCAGCAGCTTAACCCGAGAGAGTGGCTACACCTTC.

This clonotype was detected many times. V is TRBV10-3 and J is TRBJ1-1; 9 bases are a match to TRBD1. This CDR3 is built from 15 residues. V lost 4 bases, J lost 3 bases, and 6 bases stayed unmatched. Germline CDR1 and CDR2: ENHRY and SYGVKD. The DNA for the CDR3 is TGTGCCATCAGTGGCCGGGACAGGGAGTACACTGAAGCTTTCTTT. It translates to CAISGRDREYTEAFF.

On this clonotype: Possible read error: a much larger clone is one base away. CDR3 nucleotide sequence: TGTGCCAGCAGTTTATTAGTGACTAGCGTTACCTACGAGCAGTACTTC. Translated: CASSLLVTSVTYEQYF. The gene calls are TRBV27 and TRBJ2-7, with 8 bases lining up with TRBD2. The germline CDR1 and CDR2 sequences are MNHEY and SMNVEV (reference sequence). This CDR3 region has 16 residues. V lost 1 base and J lost 2; bases outside the gene matches: 7.

This clonotype was detected only a few times. This chain links TRBV10-3 with TRBJ2-3; 8 bases are a match to TRBD2. The germline V gene encodes CDR1 ENHRY and CDR2 SYGVKD. The trim removed 2 bases at V and 2 bases at J, leaving 6 bases unmatched. This CDR3 contains 16 residues. The CDR3 loop is CAISEATSAPTDTQYF. The CDR3 DNA sequence: TGTGCCATCAGTGAGGCGACTAGCGCTCCCACAGATACGCAGTATTTT.

This sequence joins TRBV3-1 and TRBJ2-7; D possibly corresponds to TRBD2 (5 bases). Between the trimmed V and J ends, which lost 4 bases and 0 bases, there was a span of 19 bases. This CDR3 has 17 amino acids. CDR1 and CDR2 (germline): LGHDT, YNNKEL (reference sequence). In nucleotides, the CDR3 is TGTGCCAGCAGCCCTTCCAAGAAAACGGGAAACTCCTACGAGCAGTACTTC. Its translation: CASSPSKKTGNSYEQYF.